This T cell receptor beta chain was obtained from a study of T-cell reconstitution after alpha-beta-depleted transplantation in children. The CDR3 has 17 amino acids. Germline V gene data show CDR1 as SGDLS and CDR2 as YYNGEE. The V and J ends lost 4 bases and 2 bases, in that order; junction bases with no gene match: 12. Molecular barcoding with unique molecular identifiers was used for the TCRbeta library. TCRdb fed the PCR reads into MiXCR, producing one record per CDR3 protein. Among approximately 110,000 distinct CDR3 sequences listed, about 21% were seen once. The input for sequencing was PBMCs, mostly from graft donor cells, taken 180 days after TCRalphabeta/CD19-depleted stem cell transplant. This TCR came from a male patient between 2 and 9 years old who had a stem cell transplant for chronic granulomatous disease, so the T cells may come from the graft donor. The chain is built from TRBV9 and TRBJ2-1; 7 bases line up with TRBD2. The CDR3 DNA follows: TGTGCCAGCAGCCATCTGAGGAGCGGGGAAACCTACAATGAGCAGTTCTTC. Translated, it gives CASSHLRSGETYNEQFF. The entire variable domain, with the rest obtained from reference TRBV9 and TRBJ2-1, is as follows: DSGVTQTPKHLITATGQRVTLRCSPRSGDLSVYWYQQSLDQGLQFLIQYYNGEERAKGNILERFSAQQFPDLHSELNLSSLELGDSALYFCASSHLRSGETYNEQFFGPGTRLTVL.